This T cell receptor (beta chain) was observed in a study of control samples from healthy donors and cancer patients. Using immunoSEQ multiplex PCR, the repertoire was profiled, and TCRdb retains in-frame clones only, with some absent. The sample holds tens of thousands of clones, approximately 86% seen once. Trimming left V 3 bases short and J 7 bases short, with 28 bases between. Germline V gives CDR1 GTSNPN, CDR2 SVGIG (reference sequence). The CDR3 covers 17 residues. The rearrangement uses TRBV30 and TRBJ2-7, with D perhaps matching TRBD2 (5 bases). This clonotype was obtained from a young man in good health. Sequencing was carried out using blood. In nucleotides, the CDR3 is TGTGCCTGGAGCGGACGTTTGATCGGGGAAGAAGTGTGGGAGCAGTACTTC. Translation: CAWSGRLIGEEVWEQYF.